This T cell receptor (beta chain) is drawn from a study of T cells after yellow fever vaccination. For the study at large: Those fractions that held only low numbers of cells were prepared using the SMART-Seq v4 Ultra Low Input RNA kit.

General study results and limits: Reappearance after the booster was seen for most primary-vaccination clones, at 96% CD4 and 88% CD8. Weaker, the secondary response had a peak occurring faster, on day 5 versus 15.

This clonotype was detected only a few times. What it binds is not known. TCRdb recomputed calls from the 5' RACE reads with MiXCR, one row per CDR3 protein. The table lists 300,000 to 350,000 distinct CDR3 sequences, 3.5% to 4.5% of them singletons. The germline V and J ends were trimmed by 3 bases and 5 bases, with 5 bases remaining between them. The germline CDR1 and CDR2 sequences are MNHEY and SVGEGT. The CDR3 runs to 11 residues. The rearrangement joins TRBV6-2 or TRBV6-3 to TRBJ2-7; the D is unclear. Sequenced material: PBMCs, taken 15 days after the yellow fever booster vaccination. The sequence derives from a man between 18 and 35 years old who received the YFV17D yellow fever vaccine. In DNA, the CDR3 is TGTGCCAGCAGTTATTGGGACGAGCAGTACTTC. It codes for CASSYWDEQYF.